This entry describes one T cell receptor beta chain. A read error may produce the germline difference seen at one junction end. Using RNA template, CDR3s of TCR alpha and beta were amplified with iRepertoire arm-PCR. Each CDR3 protein is one row after TCRdb ran MiXCR on the multiplex PCR reads. Seen here are 300,000 to 450,000 distinct CDR3 sequences, 41% observed once, and the top ten hold around 12%. CDR1 SSHAT and CDR2 FNYEAQ come from the germline V gene (reference sequence). The CDR3 runs to 16 residues. This sample was taken from a study of glioma-infiltrating T cells. The chain carries TRBV7-7 and TRBJ2-3; D is perhaps TRBD2 (6 bases). The TCR originated in a human donor with low-grade glioma or glioblastoma, undergoing nonglioma brain surgery, or in good health (not recorded which). Specimen: glioma tissue, nonneoplastic brain tissue, or PBMCs (not recorded which). For the CDR3, the DNA is TGCGCCAGCAGCCATCCCGCCCGGGACTCCTGGGATACGCAGTATTTT. Translation gives CASSHPARDSWDTQYF.